This TCR beta chain was captured in a study of shared clonotypes between healthy human individuals. Study details: Ranging from 18 to 49 in age, donors were a couple of women and a few men. Study results and caveats: About 5% of naive CD4 clonotypes were common to several donors. Larger estimated richness was generally recorded for naive subsets relative to memory subsets. Tissues were not sampled, only blood, and their repertoires likely differ.

This clone occurred once. Antigen specificity is unknown. The assay was immunoSEQ multiplex PCR, and TCRdb's table has in-frame clones only and misses some. The sample contains 2 million to 2.5 million clones, approximately 94% of which appear only once. Germline values: CDR1 SGHTS, CDR2 YDEGEE. V was cut by 3 bases and J by 10 bases, with 12 bases left in between. This CDR3 contains 12 residues. The TCR comes from a man younger than 30 in good health. The chain has TRBV5-8 and TRBJ2-3, with D tentatively TRBD1 (6 bases). Sequencing input: naive CD4+ T cells sorted from blood. Subset described: CD45RA+ positively selected. DNA of the CDR3: TGTGCCAGCAGCTCCACAGGGAATGCGCAGTATTTT. It is translated as CASSSTGNAQYF.